The 9 T cell receptor beta chains below all came from one sample that was sequenced in a study of CD8 T cells in ankylosing spondylitis. Each CDR3 protein gets one entry after TCRdb re-called the 5' RACE reads with MiXCR. The table includes 250,000 to 300,000 distinct CDR3 sequences, 20% detected once. Source material: blood, either unsorted or a sorted T cell fraction (not recorded which). These receptors originate from a male donor with ankylosing spondylitis or in good health (not recorded which).

This clonotype was seen a handful of times. This rearrangement joins TRBV5-5 to TRBJ2-3, with D possibly matching TRBD1 (5 bases). Between the trimmed V and J ends, which lost 3 bases and 2 bases, there was a span of 16 bases. Germline V CDR1 and CDR2: SGHKS, YYEKEE (reference sequence). This CDR3 has 16 amino acids. The CDR3 protein is CASSSVLTRATDTQYF. The DNA of the CDR3 is TGTGCCAGCAGCTCCGTCCTTACCAGGGCCACAGATACGCAGTATTTT.

This clonotype was observed a few times. The chain employs TRBV5-4 and TRBJ2-1; 14 bases agree with TRBD2. V lost 5 bases, J lost 9 bases, and 1 base stayed unmatched. Per the germline V gene, CDR1 is SGHNT and CDR2 is YYREEE (reference sequence). The CDR3 is made up of 13 amino acids. CDR3 DNA: TGTGCCAGCAGAGGACTAGCGGGAGGTGAGCAGTTCTTC. It is translated as CASRGLAGGEQFF.

This chain joins TRBV6-1 and TRBJ2-5; 7 nucleotides line up with TRBD1. The CDR3 has 13 residues. Germline V gene lookup returns CDR1 MNHNS and CDR2 SASEGT. Trimming removed 8 bases from V and 7 bases from J; junction bases left unmatched: 10. Here the CDR3 reads CASADRSVGTQYF. DNA for the CDR3: TGTGCCAGCGCGGACAGGTCGGTGGGGACCCAGTACTTC.

This clonotype has only one observation. The chain uses TRBV5-5 and TRBJ1-1; D is ambiguous. Trimming stripped 4 bases from V and 4 bases from J, with 17 bases between. CDR3 length: 15 amino acids. Germline V lookup: CDR1 SGHKS, CDR2 YYEKEE (reference sequence). The CDR3 sequence: CASSQAGSHPTEAFF. DNA of the CDR3: TGTGCCAGCAGCCAGGCAGGCTCCCACCCCACTGAAGCTTTCTTT.

The chain couples TRBV29-1 to TRBJ2-3, with TRBD2 as a possible D gene (6 bases). The CDR3 contains 13 residues. From germline, CDR1 is SQVTM and CDR2 ANQGSEA. The V end lost 3 bases, the J end lost 5 bases, and 12 bases lay between the germline ends. The CDR3 loop is CSVDTGARDTQYF. The CDR3 DNA follows: TGCAGCGTTGATACGGGAGCCAGAGATACGCAGTATTTT.

The genes are TRBV5-1 and TRBJ1-1; no definite D call. The ends were cut back, 0 bases at V and 0 bases at J, with 15 bases in the middle. Germline-derived CDR1 and CDR2 are SGHRS and YFSETQ. The CDR3 covers 17 residues. The CDR3 protein is CASSLGGRRNLNTEAFF. The CDR3 DNA sequence: TGCGCCAGCAGCTTGGGGGGTCGACGGAACCTGAACACTGAAGCTTTCTTT.

This clonotype has just one count. V usage is TRBV12-3 or TRBV12-4 and J usage is TRBJ2-1; possibly TRBD2 for D (5 bases). This CDR3 has 15 residues. Deletions cut 5 bases from V and 2 bases from J, with 13 bases between. The CDR3 DNA follows: TGTGCCAGCAGTGCCCCCGGGGTGGCCTACAATGAGCAGTTCTTC. Amino acids: CASSAPGVAYNEQFF.

The rearrangement links TRBV5-1 to TRBJ2-6, with D hard to call. Germline assignment: CDR1 SGHRS and CDR2 YFSETQ. The CDR3 is made up of 14 amino acids. V was pared by 3 bases and J by 2 bases, with 6 bases between. CDR3 sequence reads: CASSSLPGANVLTF. The CDR3 region has the DNA TGCGCCAGCAGCTCACTCCCTGGGGCCAACGTCCTGACTTTC.

The J gene is TRBJ2-2, the V gene TRBV3-1; maybe TRBD1 (6 bases). The CDR3 spans 18 residues. Trimming cost V 3 bases and J 4 bases, with 21 bases left between them. CDR1 LGHDT and CDR2 YNNKEL come from the germline V gene (reference sequence). The CDR3 reads CASSHLLRGSRGTGELFF. In DNA form, the CDR3 reads TGTGCCAGCAGCCACCTACTGAGGGGGTCACGGGGCACCGGGGAGCTGTTTTTT. Filled out from reference TRBV3-1 and TRBJ2-2, the complete variable domain reads DTAVSQTPKYLVTQMGNDKSIKCEQNLGHDTMYWYKQDSKKFLKIMFSYNNKELIINETVPNRFSPKSPDKAHLNLHINSLELGDSAVYFCASSHLLRGSRGTGELFFGEGSRLTVL.